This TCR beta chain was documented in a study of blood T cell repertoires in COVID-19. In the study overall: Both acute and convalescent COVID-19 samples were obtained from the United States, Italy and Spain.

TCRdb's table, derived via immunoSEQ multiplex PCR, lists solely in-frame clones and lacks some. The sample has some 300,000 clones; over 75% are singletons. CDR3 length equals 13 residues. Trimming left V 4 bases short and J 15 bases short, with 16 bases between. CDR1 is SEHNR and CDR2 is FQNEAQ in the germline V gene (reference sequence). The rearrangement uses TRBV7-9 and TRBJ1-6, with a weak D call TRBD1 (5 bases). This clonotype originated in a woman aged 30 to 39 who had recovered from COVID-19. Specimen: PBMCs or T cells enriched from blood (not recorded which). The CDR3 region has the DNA TGTGCCAGCAGCTCCGGACAACCGATCCACCTCCACTTT. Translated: CASSSGQPIHLHF.